Reported below is one T cell receptor (beta chain). This sample was taken from a study of blood T cell repertoires in COVID-19. Study summary: Whether acute or convalescent, the COVID-19 samples came from the United States, Italy and Spain. T cells, B-cell-depleted T cells, or PBMCs provided the cDNA or gDNA that served as material.

In the original workflow: Quantification of nucleated cells was approximated via reference gene primer amplification. Repertoires were generated with immunoSEQ multiplex PCR, while TCRdb's copy carries only in-frame clones and drops some. V, J and clone size derive from that table, while D and trimming were established from the DNA sequence. The table shows roughly 200,000 clones, with roughly 84% occurring only once. The CDR3 runs to 16 residues. CDR1 is SGHDT and CDR2 is YYEEEE in the germline V gene. Germline trimming cut 4 bases from V and 3 bases from J; bases unmatched to any gene: 9. Followed longitudinally, the Seattle patients had been enrolled during active infection.

The source material was peripheral blood. The sequence was collected from a middle-aged woman with COVID-19, enrolled during active disease. The chain combines TRBV5-6 with TRBJ2-2; TRBD1 agrees at 7 bases. The CDR3 coding sequence is TGTGCCAGCAGCCGCGAAGGACAGGTCTACACCGGGGAGCTGTTTTTT. Amino acids: CASSREGQVYTGELFF.